Listed below are T cell receptor beta chains from one sample, sequenced in a study of shared T cell receptors in the human thymus. Assay: immunoSEQ multiplex PCR; the TCRdb copy retains only in-frame clones and omits some. The table shows about 610,000 clones, with roughly 90% occurring only once. These records were also assigned to another study, of human thymus T cells.

Material: thymocytes. The receptors come from a boy in the first two years of life with a congenital heart defect. The CDR3 runs from the conserved cysteine through the conserved F or W. A D gene is named only where the DNA matches it firmly. Clone sizes are given selectively: once, few, many, or a class where the clone is expanded.

D gene	V gene	clone size	J gene	CDR3 DNA	CDR3 protein
-	TRBV29-1	once	TRBJ2-4	TGCAGCGTCCCCGGAGGGGAGGACATTCAGTACTTC	CSVPGGEDIQYF
-	TRBV21-1	-	TRBJ2-5	TGTGCGCAGGTGGCGGGGGAACAAGAGACCCAGTACTTC	CAQVAGEQETQYF
TRBD1	TRBV7-2	-	TRBJ1-1	TGTGCCAGCAGCTTAGGGCAGGGGGCTCGAACTGAAGCTTTCTTT	CASSLGQGARTEAFF
TRBD1	TRBV6-5	-	TRBJ2-7	TGTGCCATCGGGACAGGGGCCTCCTACGAGCAGTACTTC	CAIGTGASYEQYF
TRBD2	TRBV9	-	TRBJ2-7	TGTGCCAGCAGCGGCCCAGGCGGGAGGTTCTACGAGCAGTACTTC	CASSGPGGRFYEQYF
TRBD1	TRBV4-3	-	TRBJ2-3	TGCGCCAGCAGCTCCTGGACAGGGTCAGATACGCAGTATTTT	CASSSWTGSDTQYF
TRBD2	TRBV12-5	-	TRBJ2-3	TGTGCTAGTGGTTTAGCGGGAGGGGGGACAGATACGCAGTATTTT	CASGLAGGGTDTQYF
-	TRBV27	-	TRBJ2-1	TGTGCCAGCAGTCCCACTAGAGGGTTCGGGGATGAGCAGTTCTTC	CASSPTRGFGDEQFF
-	TRBV7-9	-	TRBJ2-3	TGTGCCAGCAGCTTTGGGGCGGGACCCCCCACAGATACGCAGTATTTT	CASSFGAGPPTDTQYF
TRBD2	TRBV11-2	-	TRBJ2-5	TGTGCCAGCAGCTTATCCCGCCTACTAGCGGGAGTAGGGGAGACCCAGTACTTC	CASSLSRLLAGVGETQYF